This T cell receptor beta chain was recovered during a study of glioma-infiltrating T cells after dendritic cell vaccination. This sample's time point: after dendritic cell vaccination, including at tumor progression/relapse. After removal of 2 bases from V and 2 bases from J, the junction contained 12 bases not matched to a gene. Germline CDR1 MNHEY, CDR2 SMNVEV (reference sequence). This CDR3 is built from 17 residues. Clones were read by immunoSEQ multiplex PCR, and TCRdb kept only the in-frame ones, dropping some. Here the sample spans 100,000 or so clones, 90% being singletons. This clonotype originated in a human donor with glioblastoma. The sequenced sample was blood, obtained after dendritic cell vaccination. The chain links TRBV27 to TRBJ2-7, with 7 positions matching TRBD2. The CDR3 reads CASSLRSGREKAYEQYF. For the CDR3, the DNA is TGTGCCAGCAGTTTAAGGTCGGGGCGGGAGAAGGCCTACGAGCAGTACTTC.